What follows are 30 T cell receptor beta chains derived from one specimen sequenced in a study of blood T cell repertoires in COVID-19. Assay used: immunoSEQ multiplex PCR; TCRdb lists only in-frame clones, some missing. This sample has tens of thousands of clones, with around 80% found just once. Sequencing used peripheral blood. These receptors were taken from a human donor in a cohort sampled during active or convalescent COVID-19.

The CDR3 reads CASSQAYQGAVGYTF. CDR3 DNA sequence: TGCGCCAGCAGCCAAGCGTATCAGGGGGCCGTTGGCTACACCTTC. This sequence joins TRBV4-1 and TRBJ1-2; 8 nucleotides match TRBD1. The germline gives CDR1 MGHRA, CDR2 YSYEKL. V shed 1 base, J shed 7 bases, and the junction held 8 bases outside the gene matches. This CDR3 is built from 15 residues.

The chain carries TRBV12-3 or TRBV12-4 and TRBJ1-4; D is possibly TRBD1 (5 bases). V was pared by 2 bases and J by 13 bases, with 11 bases between. The length of the CDR3 is 12 residues. This chain's CDR3 is CASSLPQGALFF. Here the CDR3 DNA reads TGTGCCAGCAGTTTACCGCAGGGCGCACTGTTTTTT.

This rearrangement joins TRBV4-3 to TRBJ1-1; D might be TRBD1 (6 bases). The CDR3 length is 14 residues. CDR1 and CDR2 from the germline V gene are LGHNA and YSLEER. Trimming cost V 0 bases and J 2 bases, with 7 bases left between them. For the CDR3, the DNA is TGCGCCAGCAGCCAAGAGACAGGAAACACTGAAGCTTTCTTT. This gives the protein CASSQETGNTEAFF.

The chain has TRBV19 and TRBJ2-7; D not resolved. V shed 5 bases and J shed 3 bases, with 14 bases lying between them. CDR3 length equals 14 residues. Germline V gene lookup returns CDR1 LNHDA and CDR2 SQIVND (reference sequence). The CDR3 here is CASSLASGVYEQYF. The CDR3 DNA follows: TGTGCCAGTAGTTTAGCATCAGGTGTCTACGAGCAGTACTTC.

The DNA for the CDR3 is TGTGCCAGCAGCTTAGGACATCCAACAAAAAACATTCAGTACTTC. Protein: CASSLGHPTKNIQYF. The chain combines TRBV7-8 with TRBJ2-4; no firm D call. CDR1 is SGHVS and CDR2 is FQNEAQ in the germline V gene. Deletions cut 1 base from V and 4 bases from J, with 11 bases between. The CDR3 has 15 amino acids.

The chain combines TRBV2 with TRBJ2-5, with D maybe TRBD2 (5 bases). V lost 2 bases to trimming and J lost 2 bases, with 15 bases between them. Germline V gene sequence: CDR1 SNHLY, CDR2 FYNNEI. This CDR3 spans 16 amino acids. This CDR3 is CASSEFVLERQETQYF. The DNA for the CDR3 is TGTGCCAGCAGTGAATTCGTACTAGAGCGGCAAGAGACCCAGTACTTC. The entire variable domain, with the rest obtained from reference TRBV2 and TRBJ2-5, is as follows: EPEVTQTPSHQVTQMGQEVILRCVPISNHLYFYWYRQILGQKVEFLVSFYNNEISEKSEIFDDQFSVERPDGSNFTLKIRSTKLEDSAMYFCASSEFVLERQETQYFGPGTRLLVL.

The chain combines TRBV4-1 with TRBJ2-7; tentative D call: TRBD1 (6 bases). With 3 bases removed from V and 1 base from J, the gap between germline ends came to 16 bases. The CDR3 contains 16 residues. Germline loops: CDR1 MGHRA, CDR2 YSYEKL. This CDR3 is CASSQLQGSGSYEQYF. CDR3 in DNA: TGCGCCAGCAGCCAGTTACAGGGAAGTGGGTCCTACGAGCAGTACTTC.

This chain uses TRBV19 with TRBJ1-1, with 9 nucleotides matching TRBD1. The CDR3 is 14 amino acids. CDR1 is LNHDA, CDR2 SQIVND, per germline (reference sequence). The ends lost 6 bases at V and 4 bases at J; junction bases unmatched: 6. CDR3 region: CASRLQGASTEAFF. The CDR3 DNA follows: TGTGCCAGTAGGTTACAGGGGGCAAGCACTGAAGCTTTCTTT.

The chain carries TRBV19 and TRBJ1-1, with D possibly being TRBD1 (5 bases). Germline CDR1 LNHDA, CDR2 SQIVND (reference sequence). This CDR3 has 15 residues. The V gene lost 7 bases and the J gene lost 1 base, with 16 bases spanning the gap. CDR3 bases: TGTGCCAGTAATTGGGACGGAGGGACGAACACTGAAGCTTTCTTT. Its protein product is CASNWDGGTNTEAFF.

This clone was detected only once. The chain recombines TRBV4-3 with TRBJ2-3; tentative D call: TRBD2 (7 bases). Trimming took 3 bases from V and 2 from J, leaving 15 bases between them. The CDR3 consists of 16 residues. Germline CDR1 is LGHNA and CDR2 is YSLEER. The CDR3: CASSHFGRGATDTQYF. The CDR3 nucleotides are TGCGCCAGCAGCCATTTTGGACGGGGGGCCACAGATACGCAGTATTTT.

The CDR3 coding sequence is TGTGCCAGCAGCTTATCAGGGGGGTCCTACAATGAGCAGTTCTTC. Translation gives CASSLSGGSYNEQFF. V is TRBV7-2 and J is TRBJ2-1, with D perhaps TRBD1 (7 bases). The V end lost 2 bases, the J end lost 1 base, and 9 bases lay between the germline ends. The germline gives CDR1 SGHTA, CDR2 FQGNSA. The CDR3 is 15 residues long.

The J gene is TRBJ2-6, the V gene TRBV4-1, with no clear D. The CDR3 has 16 amino acids. Germline CDR1 MGHRA, CDR2 YSYEKL. The V gene lost 0 bases and the J gene lost 3 bases, with 9 bases spanning the gap. The CDR3 DNA reads TGCGCCAGCAGCCAAGATAGTGGTTATGGGGCCAACGTCCTGACTTTC. Translated, it gives CASSQDSGYGANVLTF.

The chain couples TRBV11-3 to TRBJ1-1; 9 nucleotides agree with TRBD1. The CDR3 is made up of 12 amino acids. V was clipped by 3 bases and J by 8 bases; unmatched bases: 1. Germline V CDR1 and CDR2: SGHNT, YENEEA. The CDR3 bases are TGTGCCAGCAGCTTCGACAGGGGGGAAGCTTTCTTT. It encodes CASSFDRGEAFF.

CDR3 residues: CASSSPQTSSYLPQFF. The CDR3 DNA follows: TGTGCCAGCAGTTCCCCCCAAACTAGTTCCTACCTGCCGCAGTTCTTC. This chain joins TRBV6-2 or TRBV6-3 and TRBJ2-1; D possibly corresponds to TRBD2 (5 bases). Per germline, CDR1 MNHEY and CDR2 SVGEGT. CDR3 size: 16 residues. V was cut by 4 bases and J by 12 bases, with 25 bases left in between.

The chain couples TRBV3-1 (or the pseudogene TRBV3-2) to TRBJ2-7, with unresolved D. This CDR3 contains 14 residues. Germline V gives CDR1 LGHDT, CDR2 YNNKEL (reference sequence). V lost 8 bases, J lost 1 base, and 15 bases lay in between. The CDR3, as DNA: TGTGCCAGCGCCTGGAGTAGGCGTTCCTACGAGCAGTACTTC. It codes for CASAWSRRSYEQYF.

CDR3 protein: CASTNPGSDPNTEAFF. CDR3 DNA: TGCGCCAGCACTAACCCGGGTTCAGATCCGAACACTGAAGCTTTCTTT. This chain connects TRBV5-1 to TRBJ1-1, with D uncertain. This CDR3 has 16 amino acids. V lost 6 bases, J lost 1 base, and 19 bases lay in between. Germline loops: CDR1 SGHRS, CDR2 YFSETQ.

The V gene is TRBV6-4, the J gene TRBJ1-1; perhaps TRBD1 as D (5 bases). CDR1 MRHNA and CDR2 SNTAGT come from the germline V gene. This CDR3 has 13 residues. The V gene lost 6 bases and the J gene lost 1 base, with 9 bases spanning the gap. CDR3 bases: TGTGCCAGCAGACCAGGACAGAACACTGAAGCTTTCTTT. Translating gives CASRPGQNTEAFF.

The genes are TRBV11-2 and TRBJ2-4; weak D call: TRBD1 (5 bases). CDR3 length equals 18 residues. Germline lookup yields CDR1 SGHAT and CDR2 FQNNGV. V was shortened by 4 bases and J by 0 bases, with 19 bases between the two germline ends. This CDR3 is CASSSIRGRALAKNIQYF. The DNA of the CDR3 is TGTGCCAGCAGCTCGATTAGGGGCAGGGCCTTAGCCAAAAACATTCAGTACTTC.

The rearrangement joins TRBV2 to TRBJ1-4; 7 nucleotides agree with TRBD1. This CDR3 comprises 11 residues. The V gene's germline CDR1 is SNHLY and CDR2 FYNNEI. V was pared by 8 bases and J by 10 bases, with 4 bases of the junction left unmatched. The CDR3 is CASRQGGKLFF. The CDR3 DNA follows: TGTGCCAGCCGACAGGGAGGAAAACTGTTTTTT. The full variable domain, in which reference TRBV2 and TRBJ1-4 provide the parts outside the CDR3, is EPEVTQTPSHQVTQMGQEVILRCVPISNHLYFYWYRQILGQKVEFLVSFYNNEISEKSEIFDDQFSVERPDGSNFTLKIRSTKLEDSAMYFCASRQGGKLFFGSGTQLSVL.

This chain links TRBV6-5 with TRBJ1-2, with D possibly matching TRBD1 (6 bases). Per germline, CDR1 MNHEY and CDR2 SVGAGI. V was trimmed by 7 bases and J by 4 bases, leaving 13 bases between them. This CDR3 has 13 amino acids. The CDR3 coding sequence is TGTGCCAGCACTACAGGGAACAGCTATGGCTACACCTTC. This translates into CASTTGNSYGYTF.

V gene TRBV6-4 combines with J gene TRBJ1-1; D possibly corresponds to TRBD1 (6 bases). Germline assignment: CDR1 MRHNA and CDR2 SNTAGT. Trimming pared 7 bases from V and 11 bases from J, leaving 8 bases between. This CDR3 is built from 9 residues. The CDR3 sequence is CASIQGAFF. The CDR3, as DNA: TGTGCCAGCATCCAGGGGGCTTTCTTT.

The rearrangement uses TRBV6-2 or TRBV6-3 and TRBJ1-2; 7 bases line up with TRBD1. Germline CDR1 and CDR2: MNHEY and SVGEGT. V trimming: 5 bases; J trimming: 5 bases; junction bases outside the gene matches: 11. The CDR3 is 15 amino acids. The CDR3 nucleotides read TGTGCCAGCAGTACGAAGGGGGCGAGTAATTATGGCTACACCTTC. Its protein product is CASSTKGASNYGYTF.

J is TRBJ1-6 and V is TRBV6-1; no clear D. V lost 2 bases and J 12 bases, leaving 5 bases between the germline ends. This CDR3 has 11 residues. Per the germline V gene, CDR1 is MNHNS and CDR2 is SASEGT. The CDR3 loop reads CASSELRPLHF. The CDR3 DNA is TGTGCCAGCAGTGAACTTAGACCCCTCCACTTT.

The chain uses TRBV11-2 and TRBJ2-1; D remains ambiguous. V lost 5 bases and J 7 bases, leaving 12 bases between the germline ends. Germline V gene lookup returns CDR1 SGHAT and CDR2 FQNNGV. The CDR3 is made up of 13 amino acids. CDR3 bases: TGTGCCAGCAGCCCCCTACGGGTGAATGAGCAGTTCTTC. This sequence encodes CASSPLRVNEQFF.

This clone has more than one count but fewer than ten. The J gene is TRBJ1-1, the V gene TRBV23-1; 8 nucleotides align to TRBD1. TRBV23-1 is an open reading frame, and its role is uncertain. The CDR3 contains 17 residues. The J segment lost 3 bases and the V segment lost 0 bases, leaving 9 bases of the junction unmatched. For the CDR3, the DNA is TGCGCCAGCAGTCAATCGGCTCCGAACAGGGGGGACACTGAAGCTTTCTTT. Its protein is CASSQSAPNRGDTEAFF.

This chain links TRBV24-1 with TRBJ2-7; TRBD1 matches 9 bases. The CDR3 runs to 16 residues. V lost 4 bases to trimming and J lost 5 bases; unmatched junction nucleotides: 11. Per germline, CDR1 KGHDR and CDR2 SFDVKD. CDR3 region: CATSDKDRGRTDEQYF. DNA for the CDR3: TGTGCCACCAGTGACAAGGACAGGGGCAGAACAGACGAGCAGTACTTC.

This clone showed up just a few times. This sequence joins TRBV30 and TRBJ1-5; D call uncertain. This CDR3 spans 15 amino acids. The V and J ends lost 0 bases and 1 base respectively, with 10 bases between them. Germline-derived CDR1 and CDR2 are GTSNPN and SVGIG (reference sequence). CDR3 nucleotide sequence: TGTGCCTGGAGTGTACGAGGCGCCAGCAATCAGCCCCAGCATTTT. It encodes CAWSVRGASNQPQHF.

The gene calls are TRBV12-3 or TRBV12-4 and TRBJ1-2; D ambiguous. This CDR3 contains 12 residues. V gave up 6 bases and J gave up 0 bases, with 5 bases separating them. The DNA of the CDR3 is TGTGCCAGCAGCAATGCTAACTATGGCTACACCTTC. This translates into CASSNANYGYTF.

This clone was counted once. The rearrangement links TRBV2 to TRBJ1-2; D remains unclear. There are 15 residues in the CDR3. Germline CDR1 is SNHLY and CDR2 is FYNNEI. Trimming took off 0 bases at V and 5 bases at J, with 13 bases between the two ends. DNA of the CDR3: TGTGCCAGCAGTGAAGCAGCGGGTCTCGCGTATGGCTACACCTTC. Its protein product is CASSEAAGLAYGYTF.

The chain couples TRBV5-1 to TRBJ2-2, with 11 bases identical to TRBD2. Germline CDR1 and CDR2: SGHRS and YFSETQ. Trimming removed 1 base from V and 0 bases from J; junction bases left unmatched: 5. The CDR3 loop spans 18 amino acids. CDR3 residues: CASSLKASGGPNTGELFF. As DNA, the CDR3 is TGCGCCAGCAGCTTGAAAGCTAGCGGGGGGCCGAACACCGGGGAGCTGTTTTTT.